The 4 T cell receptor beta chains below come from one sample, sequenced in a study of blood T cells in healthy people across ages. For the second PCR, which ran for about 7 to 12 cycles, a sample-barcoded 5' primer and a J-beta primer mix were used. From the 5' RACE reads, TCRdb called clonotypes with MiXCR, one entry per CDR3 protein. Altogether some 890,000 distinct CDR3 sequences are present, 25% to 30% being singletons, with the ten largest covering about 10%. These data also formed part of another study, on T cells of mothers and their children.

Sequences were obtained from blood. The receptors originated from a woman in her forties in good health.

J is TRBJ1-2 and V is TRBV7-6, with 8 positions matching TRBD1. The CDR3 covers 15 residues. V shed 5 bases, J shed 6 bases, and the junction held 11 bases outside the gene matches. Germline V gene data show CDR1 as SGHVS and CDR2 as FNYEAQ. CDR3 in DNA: TGTGCCAGCAGCCCGAGGACAGGGTGGGAGGATGGCTACACCTTC. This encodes CASSPRTGWEDGYTF.

For the CDR3, the DNA is TGCAGTGCCCATGAGGGTACTTACGAGCAGTACTTC. This gives the protein CSAHEGTYEQYF. The chain links TRBV20-1 to TRBJ2-7; D possibly corresponds to TRBD2 (5 bases). CDR1 is DFQATT, CDR2 SNEGSKA, per germline (reference sequence). V shed 6 bases and J shed 4 bases, with 13 bases lying between them. The CDR3 consists of 12 residues.

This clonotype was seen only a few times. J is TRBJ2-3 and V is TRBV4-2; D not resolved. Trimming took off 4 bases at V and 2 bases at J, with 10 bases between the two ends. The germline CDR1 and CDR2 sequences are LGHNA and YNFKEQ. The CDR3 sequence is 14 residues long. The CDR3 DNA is TGTGCCAGCAGCCTATTTTCCCTCACAGATACGCAGTATTTT. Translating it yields CASSLFSLTDTQYF.

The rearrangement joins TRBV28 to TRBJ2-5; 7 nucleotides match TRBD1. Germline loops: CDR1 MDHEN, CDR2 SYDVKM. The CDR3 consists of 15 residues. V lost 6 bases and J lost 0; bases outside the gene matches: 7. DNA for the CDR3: TGTGCCAGCAGCCCAGTTGACAGGGACCAAGAGACCCAGTACTTC. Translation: CASSPVDRDQETQYF.